These 31 T cell receptor beta chains were all obtained from the same sample, sequenced in a study of control samples from healthy donors and cancer patients. The protocol was immunoSEQ multiplex PCR, while the TCRdb copy is restricted to in-frame clones and leaves out a portion. Here the sample spans roughly 220,000 clones, roughly 94% being singletons. Sequenced sample: blood. These receptors all stem from a man aged 50 to 60 in good health.

The chain joins TRBV5-1 to TRBJ1-5; D gene unclear. The CDR3 extends over 14 amino acids. Trimming removed 0 bases at V and 6 bases at J, with 10 bases between. CDR1 is SGHRS, CDR2 YFSETQ, per germline. For the CDR3, the DNA is TGCGCCAGCAGCTTGGAAGGGAGCCGTCAGCCCCAGCATTTT. Translation: CASSLEGSRQPQHF.

CDR3 nucleotide sequence: TGTGCCAGCAGCCCCGGGGGGTACACTGAAGCTTTCTTT. Translating it yields CASSPGGYTEAFF. The rearrangement joins TRBV3-1 (or the pseudogene TRBV3-2) to TRBJ1-1, with a weak D call TRBD1 (5 bases). The V and J ends lost 4 bases and 3 bases respectively, with 9 bases between them. CDR1 is LGHDT, CDR2 YNNKEL, per germline (reference sequence). The CDR3 length is 13 residues.

The chain recombines TRBV7-2 with TRBJ1-2; D is undetermined. V was cut by 5 bases and J by 2 bases, with 15 bases left in between. There are 15 residues in the CDR3. CDR1 and CDR2 (germline): SGHTA, FQGNSA. This CDR3 is CASSQVGPGNYGYTF. In DNA, the CDR3 is TGTGCCAGCAGCCAAGTAGGCCCAGGCAACTATGGCTACACCTTC.

CDR3 nucleotide sequence: TGTGCCAGCATACTACAGGGAGAAGAGACCCAGTACTTC. Its translation is CASILQGEETQYF. The chain employs TRBV2 and TRBJ2-5; possibly TRBD1 for D (6 bases). The germline V gene has CDR1 SNHLY and CDR2 FYNNEI. There are 13 residues in the CDR3. Trimming took 7 bases from V and 3 from J, leaving 12 bases between them.

The V call is TRBV18, the J call TRBJ1-5; D unresolved. The V gene's germline CDR1 is KGHSH and CDR2 LQKENI. This CDR3 comprises 15 residues. Trimming took 5 bases from V and 0 from J, leaving 11 bases between them. CDR3 in DNA: TGTGCCAGCTCAATGGCAGTTAATAGCAATCAGCCCCAGCATTTT. Amino acid sequence: CASSMAVNSNQPQHF.

Comment on this clone: Within the sample, other DNA sequences also encode this same CDR3. This rearrangement joins TRBV6-5 to TRBJ1-5; D uncertain. Germline V lookup: CDR1 MNHEY, CDR2 SVGAGI. This CDR3 is 15 amino acids long. The V end was cut by 0 bases, the J end by 2 bases, with 8 bases between. CDR3 DNA: TGTGCCAGCAGTTACTCGGGGAGCGGCAATCAGCCCCAGCATTTT. Translating it yields CASSYSGSGNQPQHF.

The rearrangement links TRBV6-1 to TRBJ2-5; 10 bases line up with TRBD2. The CDR3 loop spans 18 amino acids. V was pared by 3 bases and J by 2 bases, with 12 bases of the junction left unmatched. The germline V gene encodes CDR1 MNHNS and CDR2 SASEGT. CDR3 in DNA: TGTGCCAGCAGTGAGGAAATAGCGGGGGGACGGAGACAAGAGACCCAGTACTTC. Protein sequence: CASSEEIAGGRRQETQYF.

The gene calls are TRBV18 and TRBJ1-5; 9 bases agree with TRBD1. V lost 1 base to trimming and J lost 0 bases; unmatched junction nucleotides: 4. Germline CDR1 KGHSH, CDR2 LQKENI. CDR3 length: 17 amino acids. The CDR3: CASSPLYRGLSNQPQHF. The CDR3 region has the DNA TGTGCCAGCTCACCACTCTACAGGGGGCTTAGCAATCAGCCCCAGCATTTT.

The chain uses TRBV2 and TRBJ1-2; tentative D call: TRBD1 (6 bases). From germline, CDR1 is SNHLY and CDR2 FYNNEI. Trimming shortened V by 2 bases and J by 2 bases, and 12 bases separated the two germline ends. The CDR3 loop spans 15 amino acids. The CDR3 DNA reads as TGTGCCAGCAGTGAAAGGCGGGGGCAGAACTATGGCTACACCTTC. Protein sequence: CASSERRGQNYGYTF. The variable domain in full, with the rest retrieved from reference TRBV2 and TRBJ1-2, is EPEVTQTPSHQVTQMGQEVILRCVPISNHLYFYWYRQILGQKVEFLVSFYNNEISEKSEIFDDQFSVERPDGSNFTLKIRSTKLEDSAMYFCASSERRGQNYGYTFGSGTRLTVV.

The J gene is TRBJ1-3, the V gene TRBV7-2; D is unresolved. This CDR3 region has 14 residues. Germline CDR1 reads SGHTA; CDR2 reads FQGNSA. V was pared by 2 bases and J by 7 bases, with 12 bases between. The CDR3, as DNA: TGTGCCAGCAGCTTACCCGGAGGTCAGAACACCATATATTTT. Its translation is CASSLPGGQNTIYF.

This sequence joins TRBV24-1 and TRBJ1-5, with D uncertain. V lost 2 bases and J lost 3, with 16 bases in between. The CDR3 loop spans 17 amino acids. The germline V gene has CDR1 KGHDR and CDR2 SFDVKD. The CDR3 here is CATSDSRPGSLNQPQHF. Written as DNA, the CDR3 is TGTGCCACCAGTGATTCTCGTCCCGGGTCGCTCAATCAGCCCCAGCATTTT.

In nucleotides, the CDR3 is TGTGCCACCAGCACCCGGGACAAGGCTGGTGGCTACACCTTC. This codes for CATSTRDKAGGYTF. This chain links TRBV15 with TRBJ1-2, with a weak D call TRBD1 (6 bases). In germline, CDR1 is LNHNV, CDR2 YYDKDF (reference sequence). Trimming cost V 4 bases and J 7 bases, with 16 bases left between them. There are 14 residues in the CDR3.

V and J are TRBV10-2 and TRBJ2-2; D possibly matches TRBD1 or TRBD2 (5 bases each). V was cut by 0 bases and J by 8 bases, with 13 bases left in between. In germline, CDR1 is WSHSY, CDR2 SAAADI. The CDR3 runs to 15 residues. The CDR3 DNA reads TGCGCCAGCAGTGAGTCCGGACTCGGGACGGGGGAGCTGTTTTTT. Translating it yields CASSESGLGTGELFF.

The chain carries TRBV5-1 and TRBJ1-2; 8 bases agree with TRBD1. The germline gives CDR1 SGHRS, CDR2 YFSETQ. The trim removed 0 bases at V and 8 bases at J, leaving 12 bases unmatched. This CDR3 comprises 16 residues. CDR3 DNA sequence: TGCGCCAGCAGCTTGGAGACAGGGGCGATGATAGGAGGCTACACCTTC. Translated, it gives CASSLETGAMIGGYTF. Supplemented by reference TRBV5-1 and TRBJ1-2, the full variable domain reads KAGVTQTPRYLIKTRGQQVTLSCSPISGHRSVSWYQQTPGQGLQFLFEYFSETQRNKGNFPGRFSGRQFSNSRSEMNVSTLELGDSALYLCASSLETGAMIGGYTFGSGTRLTVV.

This clone appeared a single time. The chain links TRBV3-1 (or the pseudogene TRBV3-2) to TRBJ1-2; D is unresolved. This CDR3 comprises 12 residues. CDR1 LGHDT and CDR2 YNNKEL come from the germline V gene (reference sequence). V gave up 6 bases and J gave up 7 bases, with 12 bases separating them. The CDR3 reads CASRTKPGGYTF. Written as DNA, the CDR3 is TGTGCCAGCAGGACTAAACCCGGTGGCTACACCTTC.

This clone was counted once. This sequence joins TRBV7-2 and TRBJ2-5; TRBD2 matches at 11 bases. This CDR3 spans 15 amino acids. V shed 3 bases, J shed 5 bases, and the junction held 5 bases outside the gene matches. Germline CDR1 reads SGHTA; CDR2 reads FQGNSA. Here the CDR3 DNA reads TGTGCCAGCAGCTTGGGACTAGCGGTAGGGGAGACCCAGTACTTC. It encodes CASSLGLAVGETQYF.

The chain recombines TRBV28 with TRBJ2-1, with 12 bases matching TRBD2. J gave up 0 bases and V 7 bases, and 7 bases lay outside the gene matches. The CDR3 is made up of 17 amino acids. Germline CDR1 and CDR2: MDHEN and SYDVKM. The CDR3 nucleotides read TGTGCCAGCACCACGACTAGCGGGGGTTACTCCTACAATGAGCAGTTCTTC. Encoded protein: CASTTTSGGYSYNEQFF. Full variable domain (remainder filled in from reference TRBV28 and TRBJ2-1): DVKVTQSSRYLVKRTGEKVFLECVQDMDHENMFWYRQDPGLGLRLIYFSYDVKMKEKGDIPEGYSVSREKKERFSLILESASTNQTSMYLCASTTTSGGYSYNEQFFGPGTRLTVL.

The V gene is TRBV5-1, the J gene TRBJ2-5, with 9 bases matching TRBD1. The length of the CDR3 is 14 residues. Germline values: CDR1 SGHRS, CDR2 YFSETQ. The V segment lost 3 bases and the J segment 4 bases; nucleotides outside the gene matches: 4. The CDR3 region is CASSSATGGETQYF. CDR3 nucleotide sequence: TGCGCCAGCAGCTCGGCGACAGGGGGAGAGACCCAGTACTTC.

The chain employs TRBV5-8 and TRBJ2-5, with TRBD1 matching 11 bases. Germline-derived CDR1 and CDR2 are SGHTS and YDEGEE. The CDR3 runs 15 residues. Germline trimming cut 4 bases from V and 5 bases from J; bases unmatched to any gene: 7. CDR3 nucleotides: TGTGCCAGCAGCCCCGGGACAGGGGGTGGGGAGACCCAGTACTTC. Protein product: CASSPGTGGGETQYF.

The chain links TRBV6-6 to TRBJ1-2, with TRBD1 as a possible D gene (6 bases). V gave up 8 bases and J gave up 4 bases, with 14 bases separating them. From germline, CDR1 is MNHNY and CDR2 SVGAGI (reference sequence). The CDR3 runs to 13 residues. CDR3 DNA sequence: TGTGCCAGCTCGGGGGCAGCAGTCTATGGCTACACCTTC. Protein sequence: CASSGAAVYGYTF.

The chain has TRBV18 and TRBJ2-5; D perhaps matches TRBD2 (7 bases). Germline-derived CDR1 and CDR2 are KGHSH and LQKENI. V dropped 1 base and J dropped 4 bases, with 13 bases sitting between them. The CDR3 loop spans 15 amino acids. The DNA of the CDR3 is TGTGCCAGCTCACCACGAAGGGGGGGCGGAGAGACCCAGTACTTC. This encodes CASSPRRGGGETQYF.

This rearrangement joins TRBV5-6 to TRBJ2-1; the D gene is possibly TRBD1 (5 bases). Per the germline V gene, CDR1 is SGHDT and CDR2 is YYEEEE. The CDR3 consists of 14 residues. V lost 2 bases and J 7 bases, leaving 13 bases between the germline ends. The CDR3 DNA is TGTGCCAGCAGCTTACTATCTAGGGGTAATGAGCAGTTCTTC. Its translation is CASSLLSRGNEQFF.

This clone appeared a single time. The chain couples TRBV18 to TRBJ1-5; D is unresolved. Germline loops: CDR1 KGHSH, CDR2 LQKENI. CDR3 size: 13 residues. Between the trimmed V and J ends, which lost 3 bases and 7 bases, there was a span of 10 bases. The CDR3 sequence is CASSPYSEQPQHF. The CDR3 DNA follows: TGTGCCAGCTCACCGTACTCAGAACAGCCCCAGCATTTT. The whole variable domain, filled in from reference TRBV18 and TRBJ1-5, reads NAGVMQNPRHLVRRRGQEARLRCSPMKGHSHVYWYRQLPEEGLKFMVYLQKENIIDESGMPKERFSAEFPKEGPSILRIQQVVRGDSAAYFCASSPYSEQPQHFGDGTRLSIL.

The chain has TRBV11-2 and TRBJ1-2; D uncertain. CDR1 is SGHAT and CDR2 is FQNNGV in the germline V gene. V was shortened by 1 base and J by 7 bases, with 10 bases between the two germline ends. This CDR3 spans 13 amino acids. CDR3: CASSLGTNSGYTF. The CDR3 coding sequence is TGTGCCAGCAGCTTAGGCACAAATTCTGGCTACACCTTC.

This chain uses TRBV10-3 with TRBJ2-7; 7 nucleotides agree with TRBD2. CDR3 size: 14 residues. CDR1 and CDR2 (germline): ENHRY, SYGVKD. V trimming: 4 bases; J trimming: 3 bases; junction bases outside the gene matches: 6. The CDR3 bases are TGTGCCATCAGTGTGTCGGCGGGGGACTACGAGCAGTACGTC. This gives the protein CAISVSAGDYEQYV.

The V call is TRBV6-5, the J call TRBJ2-1, with 8 nucleotides matching TRBD2. The CDR3 runs to 14 residues. Per germline, CDR1 MNHEY and CDR2 SVGAGI. V trimming: 6 bases; J trimming: 6 bases; junction bases outside the gene matches: 7. The chain's CDR3 is CASSQGLVGNEQFF. DNA for the CDR3: TGTGCCAGCAGCCAGGGACTAGTGGGCAATGAGCAGTTCTTC.

The chain couples TRBV7-8 to TRBJ1-2, with D possibly matching TRBD1 (6 bases). The CDR3 is made up of 14 amino acids. Trimming took 6 bases from V and 4 from J, leaving 15 bases between them. The germline gives CDR1 SGHVS, CDR2 FQNEAQ. CDR3 region: CASSKPEGGYGYTF. The CDR3 DNA follows: TGTGCCAGCAGTAAGCCGGAAGGGGGCTATGGCTACACCTTC.

The V and J genes are TRBV19 and TRBJ1-1; D remains ambiguous. The CDR3 loop spans 10 amino acids. Per the germline V gene, CDR1 is LNHDA and CDR2 is SQIVND (reference sequence). V was shortened by 9 bases and J by 2 bases, with 4 bases between the two germline ends. The CDR3 protein is CASANTEAFF. CDR3 coding DNA: TGTGCCAGCGCAAACACTGAAGCTTTCTTT.

The chain employs TRBV30 and TRBJ1-4; 7 bases are shared with TRBD1. CDR1 is GTSNPN and CDR2 is SVGIG in the germline V gene (reference sequence). Trimming removed 4 bases from V and 5 bases from J; junction bases left unmatched: 10. The CDR3 has 15 amino acids. CDR3: CAWMTRGGRNEKLFF. CDR3 DNA: TGTGCCTGGATGACCAGAGGGGGCAGAAATGAAAAACTGTTTTTT.

This chain uses TRBV3-1 (or the pseudogene TRBV3-2) with TRBJ1-1; a weak D match, TRBD1 (6 bases). CDR3 length equals 13 residues. The germline gives CDR1 LGHDT, CDR2 YNNKEL (reference sequence). Trimming took off 1 base at V and 10 bases at J, with 13 bases between the two ends. CDR3 in DNA: TGTGCCAGCAGCCAAGTCAGGGGCGAGGTAGCTTTCTTT. This translates into CASSQVRGEVAFF.

The chain recombines TRBV30 with TRBJ2-7, with TRBD1 identical over 10 bases. Germline CDR1 is GTSNPN and CDR2 is SVGIG (reference sequence). The CDR3 is 14 residues long. V lost 0 bases and J lost 5; bases outside the gene matches: 4. This CDR3 is CAWSVGGQGDEQYF. CDR3 in DNA: TGTGCCTGGAGTGTAGGCGGACAGGGGGACGAGCAGTACTTC.